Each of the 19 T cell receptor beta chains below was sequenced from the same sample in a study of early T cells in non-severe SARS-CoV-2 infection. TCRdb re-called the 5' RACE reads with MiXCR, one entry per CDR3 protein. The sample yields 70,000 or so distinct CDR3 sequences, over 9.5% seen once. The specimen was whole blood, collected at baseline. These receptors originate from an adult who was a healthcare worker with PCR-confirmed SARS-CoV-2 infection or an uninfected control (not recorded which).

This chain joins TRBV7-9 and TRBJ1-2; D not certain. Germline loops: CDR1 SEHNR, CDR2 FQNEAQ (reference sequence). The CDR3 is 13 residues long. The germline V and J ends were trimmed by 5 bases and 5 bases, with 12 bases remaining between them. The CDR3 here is CASSPDREYGYTF. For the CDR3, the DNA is TGTGCCAGCAGCCCCGATAGAGAATATGGCTACACCTTC. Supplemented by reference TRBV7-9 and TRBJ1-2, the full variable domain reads DTGVSQNPRHKITKRGQNVTFRCDPISEHNRLYWYRQTLGQGPEFLTYFQNEAQLEKSRLLSDRFSAERPKGSFSTLEIQRTEQGDSAMYLCASSPDREYGYTFGSGTRLTVV.

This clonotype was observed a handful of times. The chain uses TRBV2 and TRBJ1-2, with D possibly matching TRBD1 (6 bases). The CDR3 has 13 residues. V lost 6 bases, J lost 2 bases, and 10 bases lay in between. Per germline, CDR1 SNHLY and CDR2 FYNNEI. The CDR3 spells CASRNTGNYGYTF. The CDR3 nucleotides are TGTGCCAGCAGGAACACAGGGAACTATGGCTACACCTTC. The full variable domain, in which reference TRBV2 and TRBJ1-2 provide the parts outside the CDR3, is EPEVTQTPSHQVTQMGQEVILRCVPISNHLYFYWYRQILGQKVEFLVSFYNNEISEKSEIFDDQFSVERPDGSNFTLKIRSTKLEDSAMYFCASRNTGNYGYTFGSGTRLTVV.

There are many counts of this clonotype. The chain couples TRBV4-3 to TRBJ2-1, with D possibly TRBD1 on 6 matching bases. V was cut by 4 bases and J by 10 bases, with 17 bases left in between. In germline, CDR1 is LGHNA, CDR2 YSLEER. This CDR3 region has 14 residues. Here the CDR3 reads CASSPGQGLGEQFF. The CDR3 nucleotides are TGCGCCAGCAGCCCTGGGCAGGGGTTAGGGGAGCAGTTCTTC.

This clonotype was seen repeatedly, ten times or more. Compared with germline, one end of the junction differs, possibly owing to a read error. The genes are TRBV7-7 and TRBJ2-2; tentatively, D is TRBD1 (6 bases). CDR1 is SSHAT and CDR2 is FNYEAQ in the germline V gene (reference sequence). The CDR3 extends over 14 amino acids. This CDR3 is CASSLGQNTGELFF. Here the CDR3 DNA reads TGTGCTAGCAGCCTGGGACAGAACACCGGGGAGCTGTTTTTT.

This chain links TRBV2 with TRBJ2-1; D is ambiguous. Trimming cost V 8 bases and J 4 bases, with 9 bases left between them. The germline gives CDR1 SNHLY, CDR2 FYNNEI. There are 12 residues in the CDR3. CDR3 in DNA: TGTGCCAGCTTTGACCGGTACAATGAGCAGTTCTTC. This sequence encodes CASFDRYNEQFF.

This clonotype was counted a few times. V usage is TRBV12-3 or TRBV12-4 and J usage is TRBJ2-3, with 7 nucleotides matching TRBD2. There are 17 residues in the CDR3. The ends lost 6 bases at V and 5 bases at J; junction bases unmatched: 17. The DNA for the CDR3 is TGTGCCAGCAGACCCACTAATAGCGGGCCGAGGGGAGATACGCAGTATTTT. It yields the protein CASRPTNSGPRGDTQYF.

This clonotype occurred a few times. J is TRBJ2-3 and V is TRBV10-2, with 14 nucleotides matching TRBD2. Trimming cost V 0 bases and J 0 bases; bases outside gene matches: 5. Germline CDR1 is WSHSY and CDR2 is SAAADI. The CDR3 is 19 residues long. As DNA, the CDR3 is TGCGCCAGCAGTGAGTCGCGGACTAGCGGGGGGCTGAGCACAGATACGCAGTATTTT. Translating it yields CASSESRTSGGLSTDTQYF.

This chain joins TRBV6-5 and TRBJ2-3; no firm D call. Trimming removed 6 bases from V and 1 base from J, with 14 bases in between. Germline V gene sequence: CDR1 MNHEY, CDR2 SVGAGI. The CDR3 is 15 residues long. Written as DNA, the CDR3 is TGTGCCAGCAGCAGAGCGAGTCTCGGCACAGATACGCAGTATTTT. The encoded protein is CASSRASLGTDTQYF.

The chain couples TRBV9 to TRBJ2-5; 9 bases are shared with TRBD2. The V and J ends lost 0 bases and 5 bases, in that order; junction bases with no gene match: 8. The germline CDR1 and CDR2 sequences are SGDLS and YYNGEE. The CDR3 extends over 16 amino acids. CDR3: CASSVGASGEGETQYF. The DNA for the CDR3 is TGTGCCAGCAGCGTAGGCGCTAGCGGGGAGGGGGAGACCCAGTACTTC.

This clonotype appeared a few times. The CDR3 loop reads CASSSLREGGTEAFF. The CDR3 nucleotides read TGCGCCAGCAGCTCCCTTCGGGAGGGCGGGACTGAAGCTTTCTTT. The V call is TRBV5-1, the J call TRBJ1-1; D is unclear. Germline-derived CDR1 and CDR2 are SGHRS and YFSETQ. This CDR3 comprises 15 residues. The V end lost 3 bases, the J end lost 5 bases, and 17 bases lay between the germline ends.

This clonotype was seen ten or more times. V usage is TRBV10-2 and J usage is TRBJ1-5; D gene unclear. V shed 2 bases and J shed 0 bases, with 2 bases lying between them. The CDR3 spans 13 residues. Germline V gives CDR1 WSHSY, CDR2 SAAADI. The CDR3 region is CASSENSNQPQHF. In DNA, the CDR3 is TGCGCCAGCAGTGAGAATAGCAATCAGCCCCAGCATTTT.

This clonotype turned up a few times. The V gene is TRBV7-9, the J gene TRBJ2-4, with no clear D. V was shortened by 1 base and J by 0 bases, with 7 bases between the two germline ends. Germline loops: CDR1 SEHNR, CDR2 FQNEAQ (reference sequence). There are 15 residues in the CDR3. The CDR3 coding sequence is TGTGCCAGCAGCTTAGAGACGTTAGCCAAAAACATTCAGTACTTC. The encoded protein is CASSLETLAKNIQYF.

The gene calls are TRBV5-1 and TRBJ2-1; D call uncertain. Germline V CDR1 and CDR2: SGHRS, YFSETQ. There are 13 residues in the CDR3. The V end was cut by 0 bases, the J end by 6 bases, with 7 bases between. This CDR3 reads CASSLDWSNEQFF. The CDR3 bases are TGCGCCAGCAGCTTGGACTGGAGCAATGAGCAGTTCTTC. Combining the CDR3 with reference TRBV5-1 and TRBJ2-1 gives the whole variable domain KAGVTQTPRYLIKTRGQQVTLSCSPISGHRSVSWYQQTPGQGLQFLFEYFSETQRNKGNFPGRFSGRQFSNSRSEMNVSTLELGDSALYLCASSLDWSNEQFFGPGTRLTVL.

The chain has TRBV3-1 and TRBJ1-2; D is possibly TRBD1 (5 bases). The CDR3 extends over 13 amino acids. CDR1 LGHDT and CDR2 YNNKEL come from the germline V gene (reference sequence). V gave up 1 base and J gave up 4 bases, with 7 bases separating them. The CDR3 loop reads CASSQGQLYGYTF. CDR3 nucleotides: TGTGCCAGCAGCCAAGGACAGCTCTATGGCTACACCTTC.

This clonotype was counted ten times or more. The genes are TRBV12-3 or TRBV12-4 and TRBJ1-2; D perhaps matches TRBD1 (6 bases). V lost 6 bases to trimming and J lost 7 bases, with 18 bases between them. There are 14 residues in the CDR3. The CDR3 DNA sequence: TGTGCCAGCAGCCCGAGCATGACAGGATCTGGCTACACCTTC. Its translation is CASSPSMTGSGYTF.

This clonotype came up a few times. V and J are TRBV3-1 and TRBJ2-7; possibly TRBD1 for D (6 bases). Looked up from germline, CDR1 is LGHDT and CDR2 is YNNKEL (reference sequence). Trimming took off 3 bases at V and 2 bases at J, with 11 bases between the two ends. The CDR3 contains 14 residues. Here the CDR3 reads CASSHIDRPYEQYF. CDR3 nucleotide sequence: TGTGCCAGCAGCCATATCGACAGGCCCTACGAGCAGTACTTC.

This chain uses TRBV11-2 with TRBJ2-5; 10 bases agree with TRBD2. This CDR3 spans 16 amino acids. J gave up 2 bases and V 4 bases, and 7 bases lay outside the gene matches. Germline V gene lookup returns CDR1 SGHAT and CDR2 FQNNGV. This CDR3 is CASSSGLARYQETQYF. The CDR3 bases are TGTGCCAGCAGCTCGGGACTAGCGAGATATCAAGAGACCCAGTACTTC.

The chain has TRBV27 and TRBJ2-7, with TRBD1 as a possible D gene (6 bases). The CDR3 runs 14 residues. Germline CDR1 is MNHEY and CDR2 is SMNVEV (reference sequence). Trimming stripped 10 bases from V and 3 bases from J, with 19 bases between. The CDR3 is CATKDGQTVYEQYF. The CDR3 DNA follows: TGTGCCACAAAAGACGGACAGACCGTCTACGAGCAGTACTTC.

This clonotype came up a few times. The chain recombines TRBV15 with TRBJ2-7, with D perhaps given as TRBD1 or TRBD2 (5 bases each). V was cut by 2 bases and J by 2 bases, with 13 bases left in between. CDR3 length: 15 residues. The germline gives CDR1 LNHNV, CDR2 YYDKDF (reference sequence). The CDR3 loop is CATSRTLEGTYEQYF. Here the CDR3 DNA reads TGTGCCACCAGCAGAACACTTGAGGGGACCTACGAGCAGTACTTC.